This passage covers 13 T cell receptor beta chains from one sample sequenced in a study of cytomegalovirus exposure and HLA in healthy donors. Profiled with immunoSEQ multiplex PCR; TCRdb holds only in-frame clones, not every one. The sample consists of roughly 68,000 clones, 85% to 90% of them appearing once. Sequenced input: PBMCs. Receptors originate from a young woman in good health and CMV-seronegative.

The gene calls are TRBV5-5 and TRBJ2-7, with 8 bases identical to TRBD2. Germline values: CDR1 SGHKS, CDR2 YYEKEE (reference sequence). Trimming took 2 bases from V and 3 from J; bases not matched to a gene: 4. The CDR3 is 14 amino acids. CDR3 coding DNA: TGTGCCAGCAGCTTCGCGGGGGGCAACTACGAGCAGTACTTC. Translating gives CASSFAGGNYEQYF. Filled out from reference TRBV5-5 and TRBJ2-7, the complete variable domain reads DAGVTQSPTHLIKTRGQQVTLRCSPISGHKSVSWYQQVLGQGPQFIFQYYEKEERGRGNFPDRFSARQFPNYSSELNVNALLLGDSALYLCASSFAGGNYEQYFGPGTRLTVT.

The chain joins TRBV21-1 to TRBJ1-3; the table's D call of TRBD1 was not tested on the DNA. TRBV21-1 is an annotated pseudogene. This CDR3 spans 16 amino acids. The CDR3 loop is CASPNHSNRGHVTIYF. The CDR3 DNA follows: TGTGCCAGCCCTAACCACTCTAACAGGGGGCACGTCACCATATATTTT.

V gene TRBV4-3 combines with J gene TRBJ2-7; 7 positions match TRBD1. The CDR3 has 14 residues. Unmatched junction bases numbered 7, after V lost 4 bases and J lost 4 bases. Germline-derived CDR1 and CDR2 are LGHNA and YSLEER. CDR3 protein: CASSPQTGRYEQYF. The CDR3 region has the DNA TGCGCCAGCAGCCCCCAGACAGGGCGTTACGAGCAGTACTTC.

The CDR3, as DNA: TGTGCCAGCAGGGGGACAGGGTACGCCTATGGCTACACCTTC. The encoded protein is CASRGTGYAYGYTF. The V and J genes are TRBV6-5 and TRBJ1-2; 9 positions match TRBD1. With 6 bases clipped from V and 4 bases from J, the junction kept 6 bases outside the gene matches. Germline CDR1 and CDR2: MNHEY and SVGAGI. This CDR3 region has 14 residues.

This clone was seen only once. The gene calls are TRBV18 and TRBJ2-4; D not resolved. Per the germline V gene, CDR1 is KGHSH and CDR2 is LQKENI. CDR3 length: 15 amino acids. Trimming cost V 1 base and J 3 bases, with 10 bases left between them. The CDR3 region is CASSPLQLRKNIQYF. For the CDR3, the DNA is TGTGCCAGCTCACCACTCCAGTTACGCAAAAACATTCAGTACTTC.

The V call is TRBV7-2, the J call TRBJ2-7, with 12 bases aligning to TRBD2. The length of the CDR3 is 17 residues. Germline-derived CDR1 and CDR2 are SGHTA and FQGNSA. With 1 base clipped from V and 7 bases from J, the junction kept 11 bases outside the gene matches. The CDR3 is CASSLGVPSGGGAEQYF. The CDR3 DNA reads as TGTGCCAGCAGCTTAGGAGTGCCTAGCGGGGGGGGTGCGGAGCAGTACTTC.

This chain connects TRBV6-5 to TRBJ2-7; possible D gene TRBD1, 5 bases. V lost 2 bases and J lost 2, with 13 bases in between. CDR1 MNHEY and CDR2 SVGAGI come from the germline V gene. The CDR3 has 15 amino acids. The DNA of the CDR3 is TGTGCCAGCAGTTACGGCAGGGCAGGGCCCTACGAGCAGTACTTC. It yields the protein CASSYGRAGPYEQYF.

This clone was seen once. The CDR3 is CASSLRAYEQYF. Here the CDR3 DNA reads TGTGCCAGCAGCCTGCGAGCCTACGAGCAGTACTTC. The chain uses TRBV7-2 and TRBJ2-7; D is unresolved. Per germline, CDR1 SGHTA and CDR2 FQGNSA. The ends were cut back, 5 bases at V and 2 bases at J, with 7 bases in the middle. The CDR3 has 12 amino acids.

The chain carries TRBV5-1 and TRBJ1-1; the match to TRBD1 covers 9 bases. The CDR3 has 12 amino acids. Germline CDR1 SGHRS, CDR2 YFSETQ. V lost 4 bases to trimming and J lost 12 bases; unmatched junction nucleotides: 7. CDR3 residues: CASSLGTGNTFF. CDR3 nucleotides: TGCGCCAGCAGCCTAGGGACAGGGAATACTTTCTTT.

The chain is built from TRBV2 and TRBJ2-2, with D possibly TRBD2 on 5 matching bases. Germline CDR1 reads SNHLY; CDR2 reads FYNNEI. Between the trimmed V and J ends, which lost 4 bases and 5 bases, there was a span of 11 bases. This CDR3 spans 14 amino acids. CDR3 region: CASSGLAQTGELFF. In DNA, the CDR3 is TGTGCCAGCAGTGGTCTAGCCCAAACCGGGGAGCTGTTTTTT.

J is TRBJ2-3 and V is TRBV10-3, with D maybe TRBD2 (6 bases). There are 15 residues in the CDR3. The germline CDR1 and CDR2 sequences are ENHRY and SYGVKD. The V end was cut by 3 bases, the J end by 0 bases, with 10 bases between. CDR3 DNA sequence: TGTGCCATCAGTGAACCAGCGGGCAGCACAGATACGCAGTATTTT. Protein product: CAISEPAGSTDTQYF.

V usage is TRBV7-3 and J usage is TRBJ2-3, with TRBD2 identical over 7 bases. CDR3 length: 18 residues. Unmatched junction bases numbered 17, after V lost 4 bases and J lost 4 bases. CDR1 and CDR2 from the germline V gene are SGHTA and FQGTGA. CDR3 sequence (DNA): TGTGCCAGCAGCTCCCCCCCCATGACAGCGGGGAAACCAGATACGCAGTATTTT. It translates to CASSSPPMTAGKPDTQYF. The entire variable domain, with the rest obtained from reference TRBV7-3 and TRBJ2-3, is as follows: GAGVSQTPSNKVTEKGKYVELRCDPISGHTALYWYRQSLGQGPEFLIYFQGTGAADDSGLPNDRFFAVRPEGSVSTLKIQRTERGDSAVYLCASSSPPMTAGKPDTQYFGPGTRLTVL.

The chain couples TRBV2 to TRBJ1-5; D may be TRBD1 (6 bases). The CDR3 covers 14 residues. V dropped 5 bases and J dropped 2 bases, with 10 bases sitting between them. Germline values: CDR1 SNHLY, CDR2 FYNNEI. DNA of the CDR3: TGTGCCAGCAGTCCGACAGGTGGCAATCAGCCCCAGCATTTT. Translating gives CASSPTGGNQPQHF.